A single sample gave rise to the 17 T cell receptor beta chains below, sequenced in a study of cytomegalovirus exposure and HLA in healthy donors. The PCR ran on 60 Vbeta and 13 Jbeta primers. The repertoire was sequenced with immunoSEQ multiplex PCR; TCRdb's copy has only in-frame clones and lacks some. The sample includes over 150,000 clones, roughly three quarters of them seen just once. Sequenced sample: PBMCs. Source of these receptors: a man aged 25 to 40 in good health and CMV-seropositive.

This clone appeared a single time. The rearrangement links TRBV4-1 to TRBJ1-1; 8 bases line up with TRBD1. CDR3 size: 14 residues. Losses at the gene ends were 4 bases for V and 7 bases for J; bases not matched to a gene: 8. Germline assignment: CDR1 MGHRA and CDR2 YSYEKL. The CDR3, as DNA: TGCGCCAGCAGCCCGGACAGGGAGATCGGTGAAGCTTTCTTT. Protein product: CASSPDREIGEAFF.

As regards this clone: At one of its ends the junction is not consistent with the germline gene, which may arise from a read error. The rearrangement joins TRBV7-9 to TRBJ1-2; 7 bases align to TRBD1. Looked up from germline, CDR1 is SEHNR and CDR2 is FQNEAQ (reference sequence). This CDR3 is built from 12 residues. The CDR3 sequence is CSSSFGQDGYTF. The CDR3 bases are TGTTCCAGCAGCTTCGGACAGGACGGCTACACCTTC.

The chain joins TRBV4-2 to TRBJ1-1; D is possibly TRBD1 (6 bases). V lost 0 bases, J lost 4 bases, and 9 bases lay in between. The V gene's germline CDR1 is LGHNA and CDR2 YNFKEQ. This CDR3 has 14 amino acids. For the CDR3, the DNA is TGTGCCAGCAGCCAAGATCCCAGGGGCACTGAAGCTTTCTTT. Amino acid sequence: CASSQDPRGTEAFF.

The rearrangement links TRBV19 to TRBJ2-2; no definite D call. The CDR3 consists of 15 residues. The germline CDR1 and CDR2 sequences are LNHDA and SQIVND (reference sequence). Trimming cost V 7 bases and J 1 base, with 13 bases left between them. CDR3 loop: CASTVSHGNTGELFF. Here the CDR3 DNA reads TGTGCCAGTACAGTCTCACATGGGAACACCGGGGAGCTGTTTTTT.

The genes are TRBV4-2 and TRBJ2-7; TRBD2 matches 8 bases. V trimming: 3 bases; J trimming: 9 bases; junction bases outside the gene matches: 1. The CDR3 has 11 amino acids. Germline CDR1 is LGHNA and CDR2 is YNFKEQ. The DNA of the CDR3 is TGTGCCAGCAGCCAGGGACTAGGGCAGTACTTC. Translating it yields CASSQGLGQYF.

The J gene is TRBJ2-7, the V gene TRBV10-2; 9 bases agree with TRBD2. The germline V gene has CDR1 WSHSY and CDR2 SAAADI. The CDR3 runs to 14 residues. V dropped 4 bases and J dropped 7; count of bases not matched to a gene: 8. CDR3 region: CASSVGLAPREQYF. CDR3 DNA sequence: TGCGCCAGCAGTGTGGGACTAGCCCCCAGGGAGCAGTACTTC.

In DNA form, the CDR3 reads TGTGCCAGCAGTTATACAGGGGACCAGCCCCAGCATTTT. Amino acid sequence: CASSYTGDQPQHF. The gene calls are TRBV6-6 and TRBJ1-5, with 7 bases lining up with TRBD1. Germline V CDR1 and CDR2: MNHNY, SVGAGI (reference sequence). V dropped 3 bases and J dropped 7; count of bases not matched to a gene: 3. The CDR3 sequence is 13 residues long.

The chain carries TRBV27 and TRBJ1-5; D is unresolved. The V gene lost 3 bases and the J gene lost 5 bases, with 8 bases spanning the gap. Germline CDR1 MNHEY, CDR2 SMNVEV (reference sequence). This CDR3 is 13 amino acids long. CDR3 sequence (DNA): TGTGCCAGCAGTTTCGGGAGGGATCAGCCCCAGCATTTT. This codes for CASSFGRDQPQHF.

The V gene is TRBV28, the J gene TRBJ2-1, with 8 bases matching TRBD2. The CDR3 is 17 residues long. Germline CDR1 MDHEN, CDR2 SYDVKM. V lost 2 bases to trimming and J lost 9 bases; unmatched junction nucleotides: 15. The CDR3 region has the DNA TGTGCCAGCAGTTTAGGGGTGGGAAGCGGGAGCCGGGGTGAGCAGTTCTTC. Amino acid sequence: CASSLGVGSGSRGEQFF.

The chain uses TRBV29-1 and TRBJ2-5; D is unclear. Germline CDR1 reads SQVTM; CDR2 reads ANQGSEA. The CDR3 is 12 amino acids. Trimming left V 5 bases short and J 0 bases short, with 7 bases between. CDR3 sequence reads: CSVSENQETQYF. The CDR3 region has the DNA TGCAGCGTTTCTGAGAACCAAGAGACCCAGTACTTC.

V and J are TRBV9 and TRBJ2-4; no clear D. V was trimmed by 0 bases and J by 7 bases, leaving 11 bases between them. Germline V gene lookup returns CDR1 SGDLS and CDR2 YYNGEE. This CDR3 has 14 residues. CDR3 in DNA: TGTGCCAGCAGCGTAGAACAGTCTGGGAACATTCAGTACTTC. It yields the protein CASSVEQSGNIQYF.

In this sample, this clone turned up a few times. Other DNA sequences of this sample code for an identical CDR3. The chain carries TRBV7-6 and TRBJ1-5; 11 nucleotides align to TRBD1. After removal of 1 base from V and 4 bases from J, the junction contained 0 bases not matched to a gene. Germline V gene data show CDR1 as SGHVS and CDR2 as FNYEAQ. The CDR3 extends over 15 amino acids. The CDR3 nucleotides read TGTGCCAGCAGCTTAGGGGACAGGGGGAATCAGCCCCAGCATTTT. Residues: CASSLGDRGNQPQHF.

The J gene is TRBJ1-4, the V gene TRBV7-9; D might be TRBD1 (6 bases). In germline, CDR1 is SEHNR, CDR2 FQNEAQ (reference sequence). CDR3 length: 16 residues. V lost 5 bases and J 7 bases, leaving 20 bases between the germline ends. For the CDR3, the DNA is TGTGCCAGCAGCCCTCCTTCGGGGGGCGGTTCTGAAAAACTGTTTTTT. Protein: CASSPPSGGGSEKLFF.

This clone showed up just a few times. The chain is built from TRBV7-9 and TRBJ1-1; D is possibly TRBD1 (6 bases). V dropped 5 bases and J dropped 0 bases, with 13 bases sitting between them. The CDR3 loop spans 15 amino acids. Per germline, CDR1 SEHNR and CDR2 FQNEAQ (reference sequence). For the CDR3, the DNA is TGTGCCAGCAGCCCGGGGACAAACATGAACACTGAAGCTTTCTTT. It is translated as CASSPGTNMNTEAFF.

The rearrangement joins TRBV27 to TRBJ2-7; D perhaps matches TRBD2 (6 bases). Trimming cost V 6 bases and J 0 bases, with 18 bases left between them. The germline V gene encodes CDR1 MNHEY and CDR2 SMNVEV (reference sequence). CDR3 length: 16 amino acids. The CDR3 sequence: CASRSLGGDTSYEQYF. CDR3 nucleotides: TGTGCCAGCAGATCTTTGGGGGGTGATACCTCCTACGAGCAGTACTTC.

This sequence joins TRBV9 and TRBJ1-5; maybe TRBD1 (5 bases). The CDR3 covers 14 residues. The germline gives CDR1 SGDLS, CDR2 YYNGEE. The V gene lost 2 bases and the J gene lost 3 bases, with 9 bases spanning the gap. CDR3 DNA sequence: TGTGCCAGCAGCGTCGGGGGGGTCAATCAGCCCCAGCATTTT. Protein product: CASSVGGVNQPQHF. Based on the CDR3 plus reference TRBV9 and TRBJ1-5, the full variable domain is DSGVTQTPKHLITATGQRVTLRCSPRSGDLSVYWYQQSLDQGLQFLIQYYNGEERAKGNILERFSAQQFPDLHSELNLSSLELGDSALYFCASSVGGVNQPQHFGDGTRLSIL.

The chain is built from TRBV18 and TRBJ1-2, with 9 bases identical to TRBD1. There are 14 residues in the CDR3. In germline, CDR1 is KGHSH, CDR2 LQKENI. Trimming took 6 bases from V and 5 from J; bases not matched to a gene: 7. CDR3 sequence reads: CASSPGTGNYGYTF. The CDR3 DNA reads as TGTGCCAGCTCGCCCGGGACAGGGAATTATGGCTACACCTTC.